This T cell receptor beta chain was documented in a study of blood T cell repertoires in COVID-19. Assay: immunoSEQ multiplex PCR; the TCRdb copy retains only in-frame clones and omits some. The data hold about 210,000 clones, with roughly 86% observed a single time. Per the germline V gene, CDR1 is SGDLS and CDR2 is YYNGEE. This CDR3 has 14 amino acids. V gave up 2 bases and J gave up 7 bases; unmatched junction bases: 1. The TCR sequence derives from a man between 18 and 35 years old with acute COVID-19. The V and J genes are TRBV9 and TRBJ1-6; 9 positions match TRBD1. Sequenced: PBMCs or T cells enriched from blood (not recorded which). DNA for the CDR3: TGTGCCAGCAGCGTCGGGACAGGGAATTCACCCCTCCACTTT. It translates to CASSVGTGNSPLHF.